Each of the 15 T cell receptor beta chains below was sequenced from the same sample in a study of regulatory T cells in long-lasting Graves disease. Libraries of TCR beta came from iRepertoire HTBI primers plus Arm-PCR of CDR3 regions. TCRdb redid the calling of the multiplex PCR reads with MiXCR, one entry per CDR3 protein. The sample yields 350,000 to 450,000 distinct CDR3 sequences, around 17% seen once. Regarding time point: newly diagnosed GD, antithyroid drugs for less than 3 months. PBMC RNA served as the TCR library source. These sequences were also reported in another study, on T cells in Graves' hyperthyroidism and ophthalmopathy.

The sample consisted of peripheral blood mononuclear cells (PBMCs), taken at new diagnosis, from a patient treated with antithyroid drugs. All receptors come from a man aged 35-49 years with Graves disease.

This clonotype was detected many times. The rearrangement uses TRBV28 and TRBJ2-7; 11 nucleotides line up with TRBD2. CDR3 length: 17 amino acids. The J segment lost 4 bases and the V segment lost 6 bases, leaving 14 bases of the junction unmatched. The germline V gene has CDR1 MDHEN and CDR2 SYDVKM. The CDR3 nucleotides read TGTGCCAGCAGGACTAGCGGGGCAGCCGGGGCCGGTTACGAGCAGTACTTC. The encoded protein is CASRTSGAAGAGYEQYF. The complete variable domain, with remaining parts taken from reference TRBV28 and TRBJ2-7, reads DVKVTQSSRYLVKRTGEKVFLECVQDMDHENMFWYRQDPGLGLRLIYFSYDVKMKEKGDIPEGYSVSREKKERFSLILESASTNQTSMYLCASRTSGAAGAGYEQYFGPGTRLTVT.

The chain combines TRBV6-2 or TRBV6-3 with TRBJ2-1; 11 bases agree with TRBD2. The J segment lost 0 bases and the V segment lost 6 bases, leaving 10 bases of the junction unmatched. In germline, CDR1 is MNHEY, CDR2 SVGEGT. The CDR3 has 18 amino acids. This CDR3 is CASSPGLAEFSSYNEQFF. CDR3 nucleotide sequence: TGTGCCAGCAGCCCGGGACTAGCGGAGTTTAGCTCCTACAATGAGCAGTTCTTC.

This clonotype was seen ten or more times. The chain recombines TRBV14 with TRBJ1-1, with a possible D match to TRBD1 (5 bases). Trimming took off 1 base at V and 3 bases at J, with 9 bases between the two ends. Per the germline V gene, CDR1 is SGHDN and CDR2 is FVKESK. The CDR3 spans 14 residues. The chain's CDR3 is CASSQAGRYTEAFF. CDR3 nucleotides: TGTGCCAGCAGCCAAGCAGGGAGGTACACTGAAGCTTTCTTT.

This clonotype appeared many times. This chain joins TRBV2 and TRBJ2-3; D unresolved. CDR1 is SNHLY and CDR2 is FYNNEI in the germline V gene. This CDR3 comprises 13 residues. The ends were cut back, 3 bases at V and 0 bases at J, with 4 bases in the middle. This CDR3 is CASSDLSTDTQYF. The CDR3 DNA reads as TGTGCCAGCAGTGATTTAAGCACAGATACGCAGTATTTT.

At least ten counts were recorded for this clonotype. The chain has TRBV2 and TRBJ2-2, with TRBD1 as a possible D gene (7 bases). This CDR3 comprises 16 residues. V gave up 8 bases and J gave up 3 bases, with 19 bases separating them. Germline V CDR1 and CDR2: SNHLY, FYNNEI. As DNA, the CDR3 is TGTGCCAGCCTGGGGGGACAGCTAGAGCACACCGGGGAGCTGTTTTTT. Residues: CASLGGQLEHTGELFF.

This clonotype came up many times. The V call is TRBV5-4, the J call TRBJ2-5, with 9 bases that match TRBD1. Germline V gives CDR1 SGHNT, CDR2 YYREEE (reference sequence). The length of the CDR3 is 15 residues. J gave up 1 base and V 3 bases, and 4 bases lay outside the gene matches. CDR3 sequence (DNA): TGTGCCAGCAGCTCGGGACAGGGAGTCCAAGAGACCCAGTACTTC. Protein sequence: CASSSGQGVQETQYF.

This rearrangement joins TRBV5-1 to TRBJ1-2; D perhaps matches TRBD1 (6 bases). The V gene's germline CDR1 is SGHRS and CDR2 YFSETQ. V was shortened by 2 bases and J by 10 bases, with 12 bases between the two germline ends. The CDR3 covers 12 residues. CDR3 protein: CASSFTGNDYTF. CDR3 nucleotides: TGCGCCAGCAGCTTCACAGGGAACGACTACACCTTC.

The chain carries TRBV20-1 and TRBJ2-6; D unresolved. The germline V gene encodes CDR1 DFQATT and CDR2 SNEGSKA (reference sequence). V was pared by 7 bases and J by 0 bases, with 10 bases between. There are 14 residues in the CDR3. CDR3 sequence reads: CSVRQRSGANVLTF. The CDR3 DNA reads TGCAGTGTGCGTCAGCGCTCTGGGGCCAACGTCCTGACTTTC.

The chain joins TRBV4-3 to TRBJ2-6, with D perhaps TRBD2 (5 bases). V shed 0 bases and J shed 2 bases, with 14 bases lying between them. The CDR3 sequence is 18 residues long. Germline-derived CDR1 and CDR2 are LGHNA and YSLEER. CDR3 nucleotide sequence: TGCGCCAGCAGCCAAGAGCCTTGGCCGGGGACTGGGGCCAACGTCCTGACTTTC. Translated, it gives CASSQEPWPGTGANVLTF.

The CDR3: CASSFGGAYSGNTIYF. Here the CDR3 DNA reads TGTGCCAGCAGCTTTGGGGGCGCTTACTCTGGAAACACCATATATTTT. The gene calls are TRBV5-4 and TRBJ1-3, with D perhaps matching TRBD1 (6 bases). The germline V and J ends were trimmed by 2 bases and 0 bases, with 12 bases remaining between them. Per germline, CDR1 SGHNT and CDR2 YYREEE (reference sequence). CDR3 length: 16 amino acids.

The V call is TRBV15, the J call TRBJ1-4, with 9 bases lining up with TRBD1. V lost 1 base and J lost 7; bases outside the gene matches: 10. The CDR3 is 17 amino acids. Germline V gene sequence: CDR1 LNHNV, CDR2 YYDKDF (reference sequence). DNA for the CDR3: TGTGCCACCAGCAGAGCAACAGGGGGCGCGTGGGGTGAAAAACTGTTTTTT. This codes for CATSRATGGAWGEKLFF.

The rearrangement joins TRBV5-4 to TRBJ2-3; tentatively, D is TRBD1 or TRBD2 (5 bases each). The germline CDR1 and CDR2 sequences are SGHNT and YYREEE (reference sequence). The V end lost 0 bases, the J end lost 6 bases, and 11 bases lay between the germline ends. CDR3 length: 14 amino acids. CDR3 residues: CASSLAMGDDTQYF. The CDR3 DNA follows: TGTGCCAGCAGCTTGGCAATGGGGGATGATACGCAGTATTTT.

This clonotype was seen at least ten times. This sequence joins TRBV28 and TRBJ2-3; possibly TRBD2 for D (7 bases). From germline, CDR1 is MDHEN and CDR2 SYDVKM. This CDR3 spans 15 amino acids. The V and J ends lost 5 bases and 2 bases respectively, with 14 bases between them. CDR3 sequence reads: CASSGGGGHTDTQYF. The CDR3 nucleotides are TGTGCCAGCAGTGGGGGCGGGGGACACACAGATACGCAGTATTTT. Filled out from reference TRBV28 and TRBJ2-3, the complete variable domain reads DVKVTQSSRYLVKRTGEKVFLECVQDMDHENMFWYRQDPGLGLRLIYFSYDVKMKEKGDIPEGYSVSREKKERFSLILESASTNQTSMYLCASSGGGGHTDTQYFGPGTRLTVL.

This clonotype was recorded many times. The chain combines TRBV11-3 with TRBJ2-3; D perhaps matches TRBD2 (5 bases). Trimming left V 5 bases short and J 6 bases short, with 9 bases between. The germline CDR1 and CDR2 sequences are SGHNT and YENEEA. The CDR3 is 12 residues long. The DNA for the CDR3 is TGTGCCAGCAGCGTAACTAGGGATACGCAGTATTTT. It translates to CASSVTRDTQYF.

This clonotype has ten or more counts. The chain carries TRBV20-1 and TRBJ2-3, with D possibly TRBD2 on 5 matching bases. Trimming took off 0 bases at V and 3 bases at J, with 10 bases between the two ends. CDR1 is DFQATT, CDR2 SNEGSKA, per germline (reference sequence). This CDR3 contains 14 residues. CDR3 in amino acids: CSARDWGATDTQYF. DNA for the CDR3: TGCAGTGCTAGAGATTGGGGAGCGACAGATACGCAGTATTTT.